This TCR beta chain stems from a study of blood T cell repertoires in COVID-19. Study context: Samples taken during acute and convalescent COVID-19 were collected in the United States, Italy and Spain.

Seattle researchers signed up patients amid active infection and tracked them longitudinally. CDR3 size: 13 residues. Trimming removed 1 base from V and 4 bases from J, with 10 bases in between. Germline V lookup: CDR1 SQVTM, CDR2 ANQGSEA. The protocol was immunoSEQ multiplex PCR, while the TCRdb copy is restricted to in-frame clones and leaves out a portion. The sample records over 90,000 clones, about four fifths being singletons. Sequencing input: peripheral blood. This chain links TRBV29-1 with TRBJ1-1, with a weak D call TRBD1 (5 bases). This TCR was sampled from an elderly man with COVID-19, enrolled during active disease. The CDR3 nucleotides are TGCAGCGTTGAAGCGGGGGGGTTCACTGAAGCTTTCTTT. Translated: CSVEAGGFTEAFF.